This T cell receptor (beta chain) emerged from a study of OX40 agonist ivuxolimab in advanced cancers. Study-wide background: Participants averaged about 60 years of age (range about 23 to 80) and were roughly 80% male. Previous treatment with anti-PD-1, anti-PD-L1 or anti-CTLA-4 therapy was allowed; roughly 40% had received some.

With 0 bases removed from V and 5 bases from J, the gap between germline ends came to 11 bases. CDR3 length equals 14 residues. Germline CDR1 SGHKS, CDR2 YYEKEE (reference sequence). Clones were sequenced by immunoSEQ multiplex PCR, and TCRdb holds only the in-frame ones, with some missing. Here the sample spans 55,000 to 65,000 clones, about nine tenths being singletons. The rearrangement uses TRBV5-5 and TRBJ2-5, with D perhaps matching TRBD2 (6 bases). The sample in question was CD4+ or CD8+ T cells sorted from blood, obtained in a trial of the OX40 agonist ivuxolimab. This TCR was recovered from an adult with an advanced solid tumor such as melanoma, head and neck, liver or kidney cancer. This chain's CDR3 is CASSLAGGKETQYF. In nucleotides, the CDR3 is TGTGCCAGCAGCTTGGCTGGGGGGAAGGAGACCCAGTACTTC.